This TCR beta chain was recovered during a study of shared clonotypes between healthy human individuals. Regarding the study as a whole: Generation probabilities of non-shared clonotypes were lower (relative to those shared by all four donors).

Only one count was recorded for this clone. Its matching antigen is unknown. As handled by the study authors: ImmunoSEQ output held junction-only sequences without quality scores, so filtering differed. Sequenced by immunoSEQ multiplex PCR; TCRdb stores in-frame clones only, minus some. V, J and clone size reflect that table, while D and trimming were determined from the DNA. Seen here are about 2.3 million clones, roughly 93% observed once, and the top ten hold about 0.39%. All participating donors were Caucasian adults from Nashville, Tennessee. Germline V gene sequence: CDR1 SGHTA, CDR2 FQGNSA. V was shortened by 5 bases and J by 12 bases, with 14 bases between the two germline ends. The CDR3 consists of 13 residues.

V and J are TRBV7-2 and TRBJ1-6; maybe TRBD1 (5 bases). This TCR derives from a young man in good health. Some clones in this sample may be carry-over from other donors' samples. What was sequenced was naive CD4+ T cells from PBMCs. Subset of the sample: CD45RA+ positively selected. For the CDR3, the DNA is TGTGCCAGCAGCCGCGGGGCTGCAGGACCCCTCCACTTT. Translating gives CASSRGAAGPLHF.